The 4 T cell receptor beta chains reported below all come from one sample, sequenced in a study of cytomegalovirus exposure and HLA in healthy donors. The primer mix had 60 Vbeta and 13 Jbeta primers. The method was immunoSEQ multiplex PCR; TCRdb's version includes in-frame clones alone and lacks a portion of them. In all, the sample yields under 200,000 clones. Sequencing was performed on PBMCs. The receptors derive from a man aged 25-40 years in good health and CMV-seronegative.

The chain combines TRBV15 with TRBJ2-2, with 10 bases identical to TRBD1. After removal of 2 bases from V and 4 bases from J, the junction contained 7 bases not matched to a gene. The CDR3 is made up of 17 amino acids. Germline loops: CDR1 LNHNV, CDR2 YYDKDF (reference sequence). The CDR3 sequence: CATSRSDRGQGTGELFF. The CDR3 DNA sequence: TGTGCCACCAGCAGATCTGACAGGGGGCAGGGCACCGGGGAGCTGTTTTTT.

The V call is TRBV20-1, the J call TRBJ2-3; no definite D call. CDR1 DFQATT and CDR2 SNEGSKA come from the germline V gene (reference sequence). This CDR3 comprises 11 residues. Trimming removed 5 bases from V and 5 bases from J, with 8 bases in between. The CDR3 coding sequence is TGCAGTGCTCCTTTTGTAGATACGCAGTATTTT. It codes for CSAPFVDTQYF.

The chain uses TRBV28 and TRBJ2-7, with 9 bases lining up with TRBD1. The CDR3 is 14 residues long. Germline assignment: CDR1 MDHEN and CDR2 SYDVKM. The V segment lost 6 bases and the J segment 2 bases; nucleotides outside the gene matches: 5. The CDR3 loop is CASSIGDRAYEQYF. For the CDR3, the DNA is TGTGCCAGCAGCATAGGGGACAGGGCCTACGAGCAGTACTTC.

The chain has TRBV7-9 and TRBJ2-3; 9 positions agree with TRBD1. Trimming removed 4 bases from V and 3 bases from J; junction bases left unmatched: 5. The CDR3 extends over 15 amino acids. Germline V gene lookup returns CDR1 SEHNR and CDR2 FQNEAQ (reference sequence). The CDR3 is CASSSRDRETDTQYF. In DNA form, the CDR3 reads TGTGCCAGCAGCTCCCGGGACAGGGAGACAGATACGCAGTATTTT.